This is a list of T cell receptor beta chains from one sample in a study of cytomegalovirus exposure and HLA in healthy donors. Clones were sequenced by immunoSEQ multiplex PCR, and TCRdb holds only the in-frame ones, with some missing. Here the sample spans 75,000 to 100,000 clones, roughly 74% being singletons. Sample: PBMCs. All receptors derive from a female donor in good health and CMV-seropositive. Each CDR3 is given with its conserved first and last residue. The order of the fields is V gene, J gene, clone size, D gene, CDR3 DNA, CDR3 protein. A D gene is named only where the DNA matches it firmly. Not all rows give a size; the values are once, few, many and, for expanded clones, a class.

v_gene: TRBV7-3
j_gene: TRBJ2-7
abundance: once
d_gene: NA
CDR3nt: TGTGCCAGCAGCTTAGGGCCTGCTGCCTACGAGCAGTACTTC
CDR3aa: CASSLGPAAYEQYF

v_gene: TRBV6-5
j_gene: TRBJ2-7
abundance: NA
d_gene: NA
CDR3nt: TGTGCCAGCAGTGAGGGACTCGGTACTAAGCAGTACTTC
CDR3aa: CASSEGLGTKQYF

v_gene: TRBV6-5
j_gene: TRBJ1-4
abundance: many
d_gene: TRBD1
CDR3nt: TGTGCCAGCAGTTACGACGGGACAGATAATGAAAAACTGTTTTTT
CDR3aa: CASSYDGTDNEKLFF

v_gene: TRBV4-1
j_gene: TRBJ1-4
abundance: few
d_gene: TRBD1
CDR3nt: TGCGCCAGCAGCGACGGACAGGGCGAGGAAGAAAAACTGTTTTTT
CDR3aa: CASSDGQGEEEKLFF

v_gene: TRBV18
j_gene: TRBJ1-2
abundance: NA
d_gene: NA
CDR3nt: TGTGCCAGCTCACCCTCAGTTGGGGGGTCTGGCTACACCTTC
CDR3aa: CASSPSVGGSGYTF

v_gene: TRBV6-5
j_gene: TRBJ1-6
abundance: NA
d_gene: TRBD1
CDR3nt: TGTGCCAGCAGCCCCCCCAGGGGGAGGAATTCACCCCTCCACTTT
CDR3aa: CASSPPRGRNSPLHF

v_gene: TRBV9
j_gene: TRBJ2-1
abundance: NA
d_gene: NA
CDR3nt: TGTGCCAGCAGCACCGTCGGCGGGCTCTACAATGAGCAGTTCTTC
CDR3aa: CASSTVGGLYNEQFF

v_gene: TRBV4-2
j_gene: TRBJ2-3
abundance: NA
d_gene: TRBD2
CDR3nt: TGTGCCAGCAGCCAAGGGGCTAGCGGGGACCATACGCAGTATTTT
CDR3aa: CASSQGASGDHTQYF

v_gene: TRBV19
j_gene: TRBJ1-1
abundance: NA
d_gene: TRBD1
CDR3nt: TGTGCCAGTAGTATAGGGACAGGGGGTAAGACTGAAGCTTTCTTT
CDR3aa: CASSIGTGGKTEAFF

v_gene: TRBV7-2
j_gene: TRBJ2-3
abundance: NA
d_gene: TRBD2
CDR3nt: TGTGCCAGCAGCTTCATAGCGGGGCTCCGCACAGATACGCAGTATTTT
CDR3aa: CASSFIAGLRTDTQYF

v_gene: TRBV11-2
j_gene: TRBJ2-3
abundance: NA
d_gene: TRBD1
CDR3nt: TGTGCCAGCAGCTTAAGTAGTCCGCAGGGGGCAGATACGCAGTATTTT
CDR3aa: CASSLSSPQGADTQYF

v_gene: TRBV28
j_gene: TRBJ1-2
abundance: NA
d_gene: NA
CDR3nt: TGTGCCAGCAGTTTGAGGCTGCTCTATGGCTACACCTTC
CDR3aa: CASSLRLLYGYTF

v_gene: TRBV25-1
j_gene: TRBJ2-1
abundance: NA
d_gene: NA
CDR3nt: TGTGCCAGCAGTGTTGGGGCAAAAGCTGAGCAGTTCTTC
CDR3aa: CASSVGAKAEQFF

v_gene: TRBV30
j_gene: TRBJ1-3
abundance: NA
d_gene: NA
CDR3nt: TGTGCCTGGAGCAGGGCAGCTGGAAACACCATATATTTT
CDR3aa: CAWSRAAGNTIYF

v_gene: TRBV7-2
j_gene: TRBJ2-7
abundance: once
d_gene: TRBD2
CDR3nt: TGTGCCAGCAGCCCCGGAGTAGCGGGAGAAGGCGAGCAGTACTTC
CDR3aa: CASSPGVAGEGEQYF

v_gene: TRBV25-1
j_gene: TRBJ2-2
abundance: once
d_gene: NA
CDR3nt: TGTGCCAGCAGTAGCCGAACGAACACCGGGGAGCTGTTTTTT
CDR3aa: CASSSRTNTGELFF

v_gene: TRBV2
j_gene: TRBJ1-2
abundance: once
d_gene: TRBD1
CDR3nt: TGTGCCAGCAGTGAAGGAACAGGGGTAGATGGCTACACCTTC
CDR3aa: CASSEGTGVDGYTF

v_gene: TRBV13
j_gene: TRBJ2-7
abundance: NA
d_gene: NA
CDR3nt: TGTGCCAGCAGCTTCTCCCCCTTTGGGCCGTACGAGCAGTACTTC
CDR3aa: CASSFSPFGPYEQYF

v_gene: TRBV30
j_gene: TRBJ1-1
abundance: NA
d_gene: NA
CDR3nt: TGTGCCTGGAAGGGCCAGGGGAGCACTGAAGCTTTCTTT
CDR3aa: CAWKGQGSTEAFF

v_gene: TRBV4-3
j_gene: TRBJ2-1
abundance: NA
d_gene: TRBD2
CDR3nt: TGCGCCAGCAGCCAAGTATCGAGCGGGACGAGCGGTGAGCAGTTCTTC
CDR3aa: CASSQVSSGTSGEQFF

v_gene: TRBV11-2
j_gene: TRBJ1-1
abundance: NA
d_gene: TRBD1
CDR3nt: TGTGCCAGCAGCGTGGGGACAGGGAGGAAAAGAGGGGGGAACACTGAAGCTTTCTTT
CDR3aa: CASSVGTGRKRGGNTEAFF

v_gene: TRBV30
j_gene: TRBJ1-4
abundance: few
d_gene: NA
CDR3nt: TGTGCCTGGGGGGCGGAAAAACTGTTTTTT
CDR3aa: CAWGAEKLFF

v_gene: TRBV4-3
j_gene: TRBJ1-1
abundance: few
d_gene: TRBD1
CDR3nt: TGCGCCAGCAGCCTTACCGGGACAGGGGACACTGAAGCTTTCTTT
CDR3aa: CASSLTGTGDTEAFF

v_gene: TRBV7-8
j_gene: TRBJ2-2
abundance: few
d_gene: NA
CDR3nt: TGTGCCAGCAGCTTCGTAGGGGACACCGGGGAGCTGTTTTTT
CDR3aa: CASSFVGDTGELFF

v_gene: TRBV7-2
j_gene: TRBJ2-7
abundance: few
d_gene: NA
CDR3nt: TGTGCCAGCAGCTTAAGTTCCAGGGAGGCCTACGAGCAGTACTTC
CDR3aa: CASSLSSREAYEQYF

v_gene: TRBV29-1
j_gene: TRBJ1-5
abundance: NA
d_gene: NA
CDR3nt: TGCAGCGTTGCCGGGTTCAATCAGCCCCAGCATTTT
CDR3aa: CSVAGFNQPQHF

v_gene: TRBV7-2
j_gene: TRBJ1-6
abundance: NA
d_gene: NA
CDR3nt: TGTGCCAGCAGCTTAGTCCCCAGGGGTGGGAGTTCACCCCTCCACTTT
CDR3aa: CASSLVPRGGSSPLHF

v_gene: TRBV11-2
j_gene: TRBJ2-3
abundance: NA
d_gene: NA
CDR3nt: TGTGCCAGCAGCTACCGCAGGGGAGATACGCAGTATTTT
CDR3aa: CASSYRRGDTQYF

v_gene: TRBV5-1
j_gene: TRBJ2-5
abundance: NA
d_gene: NA
CDR3nt: TGCGCCAGCAGCTTACAGGGATATGAGACCCAGTACTTC
CDR3aa: CASSLQGYETQYF

v_gene: TRBV4-3
j_gene: TRBJ2-1
abundance: NA
d_gene: TRBD2
CDR3nt: TGCGCCAGCAGCCACCCCGGGACTAGCGGGATTAAGAGCTCCTACAATGAGCAGTTCTTC
CDR3aa: CASSHPGTSGIKSSYNEQFF

v_gene: TRBV6-6
j_gene: TRBJ2-2
abundance: NA
d_gene: NA
CDR3nt: TGTGCCAGCAGTCCGGTGAACACCGGGGAGCTGTTTTTT
CDR3aa: CASSPVNTGELFF

v_gene: TRBV7-2
j_gene: TRBJ2-7
abundance: NA
d_gene: NA
CDR3nt: TGTGCCAGCAGCCCAAATCGAGGAGGGCCCCTCGGCTACGAGCAGTACTTC
CDR3aa: CASSPNRGGPLGYEQYF

v_gene: TRBV6-1
j_gene: TRBJ2-2
abundance: NA
d_gene: TRBD2
CDR3nt: TGTGCCAGCAGTGAAGTATCCGGGAGGGCCACCGGGGAGCTGTTTTTT
CDR3aa: CASSEVSGRATGELFF

v_gene: TRBV27
j_gene: TRBJ1-5
abundance: NA
d_gene: NA
CDR3nt: TGTGCCAGCAGTGTTACAAGTAGCAATCAGCCCCAGCATTTT
CDR3aa: CASSVTSSNQPQHF

v_gene: TRBV11-1
j_gene: TRBJ2-7
abundance: NA
d_gene: NA
CDR3nt: TGTGCCAGCAGCCTGATAGGCGGGCAGTTCTCCTACGAGCAGTACTTC
CDR3aa: CASSLIGGQFSYEQYF

v_gene: TRBV5-6
j_gene: TRBJ1-2
abundance: NA
d_gene: NA
CDR3nt: TGTGCCAGCAGCCTCCCCGGACAGAGCCTCTATGGCTACACCTTC
CDR3aa: CASSLPGQSLYGYTF